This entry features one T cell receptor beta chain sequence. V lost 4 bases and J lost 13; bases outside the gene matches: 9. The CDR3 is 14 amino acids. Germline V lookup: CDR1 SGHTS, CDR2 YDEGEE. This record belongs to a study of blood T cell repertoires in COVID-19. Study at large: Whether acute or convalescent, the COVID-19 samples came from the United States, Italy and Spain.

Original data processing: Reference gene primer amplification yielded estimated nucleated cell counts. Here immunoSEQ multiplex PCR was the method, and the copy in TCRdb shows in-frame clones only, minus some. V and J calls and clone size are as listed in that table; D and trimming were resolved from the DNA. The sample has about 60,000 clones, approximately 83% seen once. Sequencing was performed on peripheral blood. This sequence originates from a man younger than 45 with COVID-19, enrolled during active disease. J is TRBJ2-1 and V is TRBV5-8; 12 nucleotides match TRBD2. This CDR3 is CASSLILLAGGQFF. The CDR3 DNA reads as TGTGCCAGCAGCCTAATACTACTAGCGGGAGGACAGTTCTTC.